The sequence of this TCR beta chain was determined in a study of shared T cell receptors in the human thymus (dated by TCRdb to the early 2020s). With respect to the entire study: The study examined how the human thymus generates shared, self-reactive T-cell receptor alpha chains.

The library was prepared using the immunoSEQ multiplex PCR assay. In TCRdb, the immuneACCESS table is reduced to in-frame sequences with V and J assigned. These tables do not hold every clone; where another copy was compared, an unresolved V gene accounts for under half, and the others remain unexplained. The sample data list some 760,000 clones, and 80% to 90% of these were observed just once. More than 0.01% of the sample is in the top ten clones. Spanning cysteine to phenylalanine, the CDR3 consists of 18 amino acids. The only DNA kept is the CDR3, 54 bases in frame from the first base. Trimming accounts for 4 bases at V and 2 bases at J, while the number of junction bases matched to no gene is 11. CDR1 and CDR2 were assigned from the germline V gene as SGHDT and YYEEEE. A single count supports this clone. Its antigen has not been determined. No much larger clone is present one base from it, and per-base qualities are unavailable.

This sample was also put to use in a study of human thymus T cells. The second study also describes: Donors were immunologically healthy infants undergoing open corrective cardiac surgery for congenital heart defects in Finland. The thymus tissue came from surgical resects taken out during corrective cardiac surgery. Biased V and J gene segment usage appeared to be present in both thymic and peripheral blood repertoires. Highly overlapping thymic TCR repertoires among unrelated individuals were reported in the related research. TCR alpha and beta repertoires from about 8 infant thymus samples and four related peripheral blood samples were characterized in the study. Donor ages ranged from roughly 7 to 250 days, and the cohort comprised roughly 6 male and a couple of female infants. After being mechanically released from the tissue, thymocytes were kept at -70 degrees C in pellets of about 9-32 million cells. A QIAsymphony instrument was used to extract genomic DNA from frozen cell pellets. The immunoSEQ multiplex PCR assay was used to amplify the TCRB and TCRAD loci from a standardized amount of quality-controlled genomic DNA. The amplicons spanned the V(D)J region and were long enough to cover the CDR3 and allow V and J genes to be identified. Through the commercial immunoSEQ service, the amplicons were sequenced on an Illumina platform. Primer bias and sequencing errors were corrected as previously described, and TCRAD and TCRB definitions were based on the IMGT database. Analysis of the repertoires was done with immunoSEQ Analyzer 3.0 and VDJTools and included basic statistics, V/J segment usage, diversity estimates, rarefaction and pairwise overlap. Chao1, ChaoE, Efron-Thisted, Shannon and inverse Simpson indices were used to estimate diversity, which was also estimated on datasets down-sampled to the smallest sample. Repertoire overlap was assessed by strict matching of CDR3 nucleotide sequence, V gene and J gene, and clustering was done by Jaccard-based multidimensional scaling. On average, roughly 800,000 unique TCRB clonotypes were obtained from thymus samples, compared with about 84,000 from blood samples.

The material sequenced was thymocytes. This clonotype was obtained from a girl in the first two years of life with a congenital heart defect. Donor details come from another sample of the same person, matched by shared clones. The chain employs TRBV5-6 and TRBJ1-4, with 10 bases in between that match TRBD1. The sequenced DNA is TGTGCCAGCAGCCCGGGAAGGACAGGGGGTTTGACTAATGAAAAACTGTTTTTT. Its protein reads: CASSPGRTGGLTNEKLFF.